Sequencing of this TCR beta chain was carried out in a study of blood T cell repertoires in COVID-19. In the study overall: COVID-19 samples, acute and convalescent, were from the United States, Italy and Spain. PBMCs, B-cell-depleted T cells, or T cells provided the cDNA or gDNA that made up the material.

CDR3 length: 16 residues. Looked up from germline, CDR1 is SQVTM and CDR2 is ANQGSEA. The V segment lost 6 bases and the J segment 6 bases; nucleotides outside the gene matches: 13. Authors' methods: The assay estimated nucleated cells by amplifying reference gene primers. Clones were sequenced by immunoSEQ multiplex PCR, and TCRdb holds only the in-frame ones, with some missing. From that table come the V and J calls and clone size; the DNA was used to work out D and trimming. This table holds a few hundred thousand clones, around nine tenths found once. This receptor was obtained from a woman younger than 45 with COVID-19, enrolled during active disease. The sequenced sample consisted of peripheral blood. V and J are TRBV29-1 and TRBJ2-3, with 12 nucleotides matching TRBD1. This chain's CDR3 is CSVPPGQGAISDTQYF. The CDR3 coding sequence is TGCAGCGTGCCCCCGGGACAGGGGGCCATTTCGGATACGCAGTATTTT.